The T cell receptor (beta chain) described here comes from a study of response to subunit inactivated influenza vaccine (dated by TCRdb to between 2017 and 2018). General notes on the study: Deep quantitative T cell receptor repertoire profiling was used in the study to track responses to a trivalent subunit inactivated influenza vaccine.

The library was built by means of RT-PCR. The listed sequencing device is Illumina HiSeq 2500. TCRdb applied fastp at Q25 and MiXCR to the public reads, then kept only in-frame beta chains. Merged by CDR3 protein, the rows form single entries marked with the most common genes and DNA. Counted in this sample were around 520,000 distinct CDR3 sequences; roughly 12% of them appeared once. The top ten constitute roughly a tenth of the sample. The research as a whole found: The authors suggested that each seasonal influenza vaccination may recruit only a limited number of new T cells.

This clonotype has just one count. The specificity of this receptor is unknown. It has no much larger one-base neighbor in the sample; base qualities were not kept. A single read constitutes weak evidence. Spanning cysteine to phenylalanine, the CDR3 consists of 15 amino acids. The sequence is cut down to CDR3 DNA, 45 bases in frame from base 1. V loses 3 bases, J loses 8 bases, and the germline ends lie 19 bases apart. CDR1 SGHTA and CDR2 FQGNSA are derived from the germline V gene. Specimen: PBMCs from blood, collected on the day of vaccination. The chain is assembled from TRBV7-2 and TRBJ1-1; the D gene lacks a confident call. This TCR was recovered from a man aged 50 to 59 who received an inactivated influenza vaccine. Donor details come from another sample of the same person, matched by shared clones. The base sequence is TGTGCCAGCAGCTTTTCCCCGGACCCCCTAAGGGAAGCTTTCTTT. Translated, it gives CASSFSPDPLREAFF.